The next 19 T cell receptor beta chains were all read from a single sample in a study of T-cell reconstitution after alpha-beta-depleted transplantation in children. Unique molecular identifiers were incorporated when the TCRbeta library was constructed. From the PCR reads, TCRdb called clonotypes with MiXCR, one entry per CDR3 protein. The data show some 520,000 distinct CDR3 sequences, 32% seen once. Source: PBMCs from the stem cell graft donor, taken from the stem cell graft. The receptors were sampled from a human donor who donated a stem cell graft to a child with aplastic anemia.

The rearrangement uses TRBV7-8 and TRBJ2-5; unclear D gene. Germline V lookup: CDR1 SGHVS, CDR2 FQNEAQ. There are 13 residues in the CDR3. V lost 4 bases and J 4 bases, leaving 10 bases between the germline ends. The CDR3 loop is CASSSGLVETQYF. The DNA of the CDR3 is TGTGCCAGCAGCTCCGGGCTCGTAGAGACCCAGTACTTC.

This clonotype showed up just a few times. V is TRBV5-1 and J is TRBJ2-3; TRBD2 matches at 7 bases. Per the germline V gene, CDR1 is SGHRS and CDR2 is YFSETQ. The CDR3 covers 16 residues. With V trimmed by 5 bases and J by 0 bases, 9 bases remained unmatched. The CDR3 DNA follows: TGCGCCAGCAGGACCGCGGGAGTAGGGAGCACAGATACGCAGTATTTT. Protein: CASRTAGVGSTDTQYF.

CDR3: CASSTGLADYEQYF. DNA for the CDR3: TGTGCCAGCAGCACTGGACTAGCGGACTACGAGCAGTACTTC. This chain connects TRBV6-1 to TRBJ2-7; TRBD2 matches at 10 bases. Germline CDR1 is MNHNS and CDR2 is SASEGT. This CDR3 contains 14 residues. With 6 bases clipped from V and 3 bases from J, the junction kept 5 bases outside the gene matches.

This clonotype was seen more than once but under ten times. This chain uses TRBV6-5 with TRBJ1-1; possibly TRBD1 for D (5 bases). CDR3 length: 15 residues. Trimming removed 0 bases from V and 5 bases from J, with 13 bases in between. The germline V gene encodes CDR1 MNHEY and CDR2 SVGAGI. The CDR3, as DNA: TGTGCCAGCAGTTACTCGTCAGGTTGGGGGACTGAAGCTTTCTTT. Its protein product is CASSYSSGWGTEAFF.

The chain joins TRBV6-4 to TRBJ2-2; TRBD1 matches 9 bases. Per the germline V gene, CDR1 is MRHNA and CDR2 is SNTAGT. V trimming: 6 bases; J trimming: 6 bases; junction bases outside the gene matches: 8. The CDR3 is made up of 15 amino acids. Here the CDR3 reads CASRAGQGSAGELFF. DNA of the CDR3: TGTGCCAGCAGGGCTGGACAGGGGTCGGCCGGGGAGCTGTTTTTT.

The gene calls are TRBV3-1 and TRBJ2-3, with 11 bases that match TRBD2. Trimming at V came to 2 bases and at J to 6 bases, leaving 13 bases not matched to a gene. Germline V CDR1 and CDR2: LGHDT, YNNKEL (reference sequence). The CDR3 loop spans 18 amino acids. CDR3 protein: CASSQNRLAGNHKDTQYF. DNA for the CDR3: TGTGCCAGCAGCCAAAACCGACTAGCGGGAAACCACAAGGATACGCAGTATTTT.

The CDR3 reads CSVPGLAGGHSYNEQFF. The CDR3 nucleotides are TGCAGTGTCCCGGGACTAGCGGGAGGTCACTCCTACAATGAGCAGTTCTTC. The gene calls are TRBV20-1 and TRBJ2-1, with 15 bases fitting TRBD2. V was clipped by 7 bases and J by 0 bases; unmatched bases: 7. This CDR3 has 17 amino acids. Germline CDR1 reads DFQATT; CDR2 reads SNEGSKA (reference sequence).

This chain connects TRBV4-3 to TRBJ2-1; 7 bases map to TRBD2. The CDR3 loop spans 15 amino acids. After removal of 4 bases from V and 2 bases from J, the junction contained 5 bases not matched to a gene. In germline, CDR1 is LGHNA, CDR2 YSLEER. The CDR3, as DNA: TGCGCCAGCAGCCCTAGCGGACTTACCTACAATGAGCAGTTCTTC. It is translated as CASSPSGLTYNEQFF.

The CDR3 DNA reads as TGTGCCAGTAGTAAGGCGGCAGGGAGGACTGAAGCTTTCTTT. It yields the protein CASSKAAGRTEAFF. This chain connects TRBV19 to TRBJ1-1, with D tentatively TRBD1 (5 bases). Trimming stripped 4 bases from V and 5 bases from J, with 14 bases between. The CDR3 runs to 14 residues. Looked up from germline, CDR1 is LNHDA and CDR2 is SQIVND (reference sequence).

A few counts support this clonotype. This rearrangement joins TRBV12-3 or TRBV12-4 to TRBJ1-2, with 8 bases lining up with TRBD1. V shed 6 bases, J shed 5 bases, and the junction held 11 bases outside the gene matches. This CDR3 is 15 amino acids long. The CDR3 bases are TGTGCCAGCAGCTCCAAGGACAGGGTGGGGTATGGCTACACCTTC. It is translated as CASSSKDRVGYGYTF.

The gene calls are TRBV12-3 or TRBV12-4 and TRBJ2-5, with 9 nucleotides matching TRBD1. Unmatched junction bases numbered 4, after V lost 5 bases and J lost 6 bases. This CDR3 has 13 residues. CDR3 in amino acids: CASSVQGAKTQYF. CDR3 bases: TGTGCCAGCAGTGTACAGGGGGCAAAGACCCAGTACTTC.

This chain joins TRBV5-1 and TRBJ2-1; a weak D match, TRBD2 (7 bases). The V and J ends lost 2 bases and 0 bases respectively, with 18 bases between them. The CDR3 totals 18 residues. Germline assignment: CDR1 SGHRS and CDR2 YFSETQ. The CDR3, as DNA: TGCGCCAGCAGCTTAGCAGGGGACGGGAGGAGCTCCTACAATGAGCAGTTCTTC. Translated: CASSLAGDGRSSYNEQFF.

V gene TRBV20-1 combines with J gene TRBJ2-2; D is unresolved. Germline lookup yields CDR1 DFQATT and CDR2 SNEGSKA (reference sequence). The CDR3 has 17 residues. Trimming took off 0 bases at V and 9 bases at J, with 23 bases between the two ends. The CDR3: CSAREINSPQVKRELFF. The CDR3 DNA is TGCAGTGCTAGAGAAATAAACAGTCCCCAAGTTAAGAGGGAGCTGTTTTTT.

This clonotype was found a few times. The J gene is TRBJ2-2, the V gene TRBV5-1; 9 nucleotides align to TRBD1. Trimming at V came to 0 bases and at J to 3 bases, leaving 6 bases not matched to a gene. Germline loops: CDR1 SGHRS, CDR2 YFSETQ. This CDR3 region has 17 residues. CDR3 bases: TGCGCCAGCAGCTTGGGTCCGACAGGGGGTGACACCGGGGAGCTGTTTTTT. It encodes CASSLGPTGGDTGELFF.

The chain recombines TRBV24-1 with TRBJ2-1, with 13 bases matching TRBD2. V was pared by 9 bases and J by 3 bases, with 7 bases of the junction left unmatched. Germline-derived CDR1 and CDR2 are KGHDR and SFDVKD. This CDR3 spans 16 amino acids. CDR3 sequence: CATGVGLAGVYNEQFF. The DNA for the CDR3 is TGTGCCACCGGGGTAGGACTAGCGGGAGTCTACAATGAGCAGTTCTTC.

This chain links TRBV29-1 with TRBJ2-3; 7 positions match TRBD1. CDR3 length: 14 amino acids. CDR1 and CDR2 (germline): SQVTM, ANQGSEA. The ends lost 6 bases at V and 0 bases at J; junction bases unmatched: 6. CDR3 region: CSVGTASSTDTQYF. The CDR3 bases are TGCAGCGTCGGGACAGCCTCTAGCACAGATACGCAGTATTTT.

Concerning this clonotype itself: An end of the junction does not agree with germline; a read error may underlie this. V and J are TRBV4-2 and TRBJ2-1; D possibly uses TRBD1 or TRBD2 (6 bases each). CDR1 is LGHNA and CDR2 is YNFKEQ in the germline V gene. CDR3 length: 16 residues. The CDR3 loop reads CAISPGGGKVGNEQFF. The CDR3 region has the DNA TGTGCCATCAGCCCTGGGGGCGGGAAGGTCGGGAATGAGCAGTTCTTC.

This clonotype appeared many times. The chain has TRBV7-2 and TRBJ1-5; 7 bases align to TRBD1. This CDR3 is built from 13 residues. Germline V CDR1 and CDR2: SGHTA, FQGNSA. With 4 bases clipped from V and 4 bases from J, the junction kept 1 base outside the gene matches. The DNA for the CDR3 is TGTGCCAGCAGCTCACAGGGGAATCAGCCCCAGCATTTT. It is translated as CASSSQGNQPQHF.

This clonotype has more than one count but fewer than ten. This rearrangement joins TRBV10-3 to TRBJ2-7; 10 positions match TRBD1. The V gene's germline CDR1 is ENHRY and CDR2 SYGVKD. The V gene end was trimmed by 2 bases and the J gene end by 0 bases; junction bases not matched to a gene: 4. This CDR3 spans 16 amino acids. Here the CDR3 reads CAISESGTGVSYEQYF. Here the CDR3 DNA reads TGTGCCATCAGTGAGAGTGGGACAGGGGTCTCCTACGAGCAGTACTTC.